These 17 T cell receptor beta chains came from one sample sequenced in a study of blood T cell repertoires in COVID-19. TCRdb keeps only in-frame clones here, not all; method: immunoSEQ multiplex PCR. Among 150,000 to 200,000 clones listed, over 75% were seen once. Sequenced input: PBMCs or T cells enriched from blood (not recorded which). Source of these receptors: a human donor with acute COVID-19. The donor label of this sample is uncertain.

The rearrangement links TRBV7-8 to TRBJ2-5, with a tentative D call TRBD1 (7 bases). The V and J ends lost 1 base and 5 bases respectively, with 14 bases between them. The CDR3 has 15 amino acids. Germline V CDR1 and CDR2: SGHVS, FQNEAQ. CDR3 residues: CASSLGRGRGETQYF. DNA of the CDR3: TGTGCCAGCAGCTTAGGGAGGGGGCGAGGGGAGACCCAGTACTTC.

The rearrangement links TRBV5-1 to TRBJ2-7; D possibly corresponds to TRBD2 (7 bases). V was clipped by 0 bases and J by 2 bases, with 15 bases between them. The CDR3 spans 16 residues. CDR1 and CDR2 (germline): SGHRS, YFSETQ. CDR3 residues: CASSLVRGAVAYEQYF. As DNA, the CDR3 is TGCGCCAGCAGCTTGGTACGGGGGGCCGTTGCCTACGAGCAGTACTTC.

This clone showed up just a few times. The chain carries TRBV27 and TRBJ1-5; 8 nucleotides match TRBD1. Trimming removed 4 bases from V and 6 bases from J; junction bases left unmatched: 14. Germline loops: CDR1 MNHEY, CDR2 SMNVEV (reference sequence). The CDR3 consists of 17 residues. Here the CDR3 DNA reads TGTGCCAGCAGTTATTACCCTCCGGACAGGGAGTTTCAGCCCCAGCATTTT. Protein sequence: CASSYYPPDREFQPQHF.

This clone was found once. This rearrangement joins TRBV3-1 (or the pseudogene TRBV3-2) to TRBJ1-2; the match to TRBD1 covers 10 bases. This CDR3 is built from 14 residues. Germline loops: CDR1 LGHDT, CDR2 YNNKEL (reference sequence). J lost 4 bases, V lost 7 bases, and 6 bases had no gene match. CDR3: CASKHRQGAYGYTF. CDR3 sequence (DNA): TGTGCCAGCAAACACCGACAGGGGGCCTATGGCTACACCTTC.

The table lists this clone with a count of one. The rearrangement links TRBV7-2 to TRBJ2-5, with D possibly matching TRBD2 (6 bases). The CDR3 covers 11 residues. CDR1 and CDR2 from the germline V gene are SGHTA and FQGNSA. The germline V and J ends were trimmed by 5 bases and 5 bases, with 6 bases remaining between them. The CDR3 region has the DNA TGTGCCAGCAGCACTAGCGAGACCCAGTACTTC. Encoded protein: CASSTSETQYF.

J is TRBJ1-5 and V is TRBV12-5; maybe TRBD1 (6 bases). V was cut by 1 base and J by 8 bases, with 6 bases left in between. CDR1 is LGHNT and CDR2 is FRNRAP in the germline V gene. This CDR3 has 12 residues. DNA of the CDR3: TGTGCTAGTGGTTTGGAGGGGGAGCCCCAGCATTTT. Its protein is CASGLEGEPQHF.

The chain uses TRBV6-5 and TRBJ2-7, with 12 bases matching TRBD2. The CDR3 contains 14 residues. The germline V gene has CDR1 MNHEY and CDR2 SVGAGI. After removal of 5 bases from V and 6 bases from J, the junction contained 5 bases not matched to a gene. The CDR3 DNA reads as TGTGCCAGCAGTCCTACTAGCGGGGGGAGCGAGCAGTACTTC. Translation gives CASSPTSGGSEQYF.

The rearrangement uses TRBV3-1 (or the pseudogene TRBV3-2) and TRBJ2-5, with D perhaps matching TRBD1 (6 bases). Germline V gives CDR1 LGHDT, CDR2 YNNKEL (reference sequence). This CDR3 comprises 15 residues. V was cut by 3 bases and J by 6 bases, with 17 bases left in between. CDR3 region: CASSQGTPGEKTQYF. The CDR3 DNA reads as TGTGCCAGCAGCCAGGGGACACCTGGGGAGAAGACCCAGTACTTC.

This clone has a handful of counts. V gene TRBV18 combines with J gene TRBJ1-2; a weak D match, TRBD1 (6 bases). Trimming shortened V by 2 bases and J by 3 bases, and 13 bases separated the two germline ends. CDR3 length equals 15 residues. From germline, CDR1 is KGHSH and CDR2 LQKENI. The DNA of the CDR3 is TGTGCCAGCTCACCAGAAGGGACACCGGACTATGGCTACACCTTC. Encoded protein: CASSPEGTPDYGYTF.

CDR3: CASSTGGNTEAFF. The DNA for the CDR3 is TGTGCCAGTAGTACAGGGGGGAACACTGAAGCTTTCTTT. This chain joins TRBV19 and TRBJ1-1; 7 nucleotides match TRBD1. The CDR3 extends over 13 amino acids. V lost 4 bases to trimming and J lost 1 base; unmatched junction nucleotides: 0. Per the germline V gene, CDR1 is LNHDA and CDR2 is SQIVND (reference sequence).

The chain carries TRBV21-1 and TRBJ2-7; the tabulated D call, TRBD1, remains unverified against the DNA. TRBV21-1 is tagged as a pseudogene. The CDR3 is 15 amino acids. CDR3 coding DNA: TGTGCCAGCAGCCATACACGTTTGCCCTCCTACGAGCAGTACTTC. Its protein product is CASSHTRLPSYEQYF.

The table lists this clone with a count of one. CDR3 sequence (DNA): TGTGCCAGCGAATTAGGAGGGGGCGGGGTCGGCACAGATACGCAGTATTTT. Residues: CASELGGGGVGTDTQYF. V usage is TRBV4-2 and J usage is TRBJ2-3, with D tentatively TRBD1 (7 bases). Trimming removed 8 bases at V and 1 base at J, with 22 bases between. The germline gives CDR1 LGHNA, CDR2 YNFKEQ. CDR3 length: 17 amino acids.

The gene calls are TRBV5-6 and TRBJ2-2, with D uncertain. The ends were cut back, 4 bases at V and 6 bases at J, with 25 bases in the middle. The CDR3 has 18 residues. Germline V lookup: CDR1 SGHDT, CDR2 YYEEEE. Written as DNA, the CDR3 is TGTGCCAGCAGCCATCCTTCCCTACAGCCCGTGACGGCCGGGGAGCTGTTTTTT. It specifies CASSHPSLQPVTAGELFF.

This rearrangement joins TRBV7-3 to TRBJ2-1; 8 bases line up with TRBD2. J gave up 4 bases and V 0 bases, and 8 bases lay outside the gene matches. The length of the CDR3 is 17 residues. The germline V gene encodes CDR1 SGHTA and CDR2 FQGTGA. The CDR3 DNA reads TGTGCCAGCAGCTTAACGCCCCGGGGGGGCCGGTACAATGAGCAGTTCTTC. It translates to CASSLTPRGGRYNEQFF. Together with reference TRBV7-3 and TRBJ2-1, the CDR3 gives the full variable domain: GAGVSQTPSNKVTEKGKYVELRCDPISGHTALYWYRQSLGQGPEFLIYFQGTGAADDSGLPNDRFFAVRPEGSVSTLKIQRTERGDSAVYLCASSLTPRGGRYNEQFFGPGTRLTVL.

The chain has TRBV5-1 and TRBJ2-7; 8 bases are a match to TRBD1. The V and J ends lost 5 bases and 0 bases, in that order; junction bases with no gene match: 7. Germline CDR1 is SGHRS and CDR2 is YFSETQ. CDR3 length: 15 residues. The CDR3 spells CASSHTGGSSYEQYF. The CDR3 DNA sequence: TGCGCCAGCAGTCATACAGGGGGTAGCTCCTACGAGCAGTACTTC.

The CDR3 DNA reads TGCAGCGTTGAGAAGCAGAACACCGGGGAGCTGTTTTTT. Its protein is CSVEKQNTGELFF. This sequence joins TRBV29-1 and TRBJ2-2; D is undetermined. CDR1 is SQVTM, CDR2 ANQGSEA, per germline. Trimming took 3 bases from V and 1 from J, leaving 6 bases between them. There are 13 residues in the CDR3.

J is TRBJ2-6 and V is TRBV2, with a weak D call TRBD2 (5 bases). The CDR3 is 15 residues long. V dropped 8 bases and J dropped 0 bases, with 11 bases sitting between them. Germline values: CDR1 SNHLY, CDR2 FYNNEI. The CDR3 coding sequence is TGTGCCAGCGGAGCAGGAGGCTCTGGGGCCAACGTCCTGACTTTC. This translates into CASGAGGSGANVLTF.